These 20 T cell receptor beta chains were all obtained from the same sample, sequenced in a study of STAT5B mutations in CD4+ large granular lymphocyte leukemia. Produced via immunoSEQ multiplex PCR; TCRdb's table is partial and in-frame only. This sample has 34,000 or so clones, with around 85% found just once. Sequencing was performed on CD4+ T cells from blood buffy coats. The receptors derive from a human donor in good health.

This clone was seen only a few times. V usage is TRBV7-9 and J usage is TRBJ2-3; D unresolved. Per the germline V gene, CDR1 is SEHNR and CDR2 is FQNEAQ (reference sequence). The CDR3 runs 14 residues. V was shortened by 3 bases and J by 4 bases, with 11 bases between the two germline ends. CDR3 DNA: TGTGCCAGCAGCTTCCGCCCTATACCAGATACGCAGTATTTT. Its protein is CASSFRPIPDTQYF.

The chain has TRBV9 and TRBJ2-7, with a weak D call TRBD1 (6 bases). CDR1 SGDLS and CDR2 YYNGEE come from the germline V gene. V was trimmed by 3 bases and J by 4 bases, leaving 17 bases between them. The CDR3 covers 15 residues. The CDR3 DNA follows: TGTGCCAGCAGCGCAGCGCCGGGACACCAGTACGAGCAGTACTTC. This gives the protein CASSAAPGHQYEQYF.

The chain uses TRBV5-4 and TRBJ1-4; D perhaps matches TRBD1 (6 bases). The CDR3 has 17 amino acids. Germline V gives CDR1 SGHNT, CDR2 YYREEE (reference sequence). Trimming removed 0 bases at V and 8 bases at J, with 20 bases between. The CDR3: CASSLALDGGRGEKLFF. CDR3 bases: TGTGCCAGCAGCTTGGCCTTGGACGGGGGGCGCGGGGAAAAACTGTTTTTT.

The J gene is TRBJ2-5, the V gene TRBV29-1; D not certain. Germline CDR1 SQVTM, CDR2 ANQGSEA. This CDR3 region has 13 residues. V dropped 6 bases and J dropped 5 bases, with 16 bases sitting between them. CDR3 protein: CSVSTPVGETQYF. The CDR3 DNA reads TGCAGCGTGTCGACACCCGTGGGGGAGACCCAGTACTTC.

The CDR3 DNA reads TGTGCCAGCAGGGAGGGACAGGGGAAGGAGTCCCAGCATTTT. Translation: CASREGQGKESQHF. The chain is built from TRBV28 and TRBJ1-5, with TRBD1 identical over 10 bases. Trimming removed 6 bases from V and 11 bases from J; junction bases left unmatched: 10. The CDR3 sequence is 14 residues long. CDR1 MDHEN and CDR2 SYDVKM come from the germline V gene.

CDR3 loop: CASSPRYSSTEAFF. The CDR3 nucleotides read TGTGCCAGCAGTCCCCGTTACTCCTCCACTGAAGCTTTCTTT. V usage is TRBV25-1 and J usage is TRBJ1-1; D is uncertain. Trimming stripped 5 bases from V and 4 bases from J, with 14 bases between. Germline CDR1 and CDR2: MGHDK and SYGVNS. The CDR3 loop spans 14 amino acids.

The chain has TRBV5-1 and TRBJ1-4; no clear D gene. Germline loops: CDR1 SGHRS, CDR2 YFSETQ. The CDR3 length is 15 residues. The V gene lost 0 bases and the J gene lost 0 bases, with 6 bases spanning the gap. CDR3 sequence reads: CASSLASATNEKLFF. The CDR3 bases are TGCGCCAGCAGCTTGGCCTCTGCAACTAATGAAAAACTGTTTTTT. Together with reference TRBV5-1 and TRBJ1-4, the CDR3 gives the full variable domain: KAGVTQTPRYLIKTRGQQVTLSCSPISGHRSVSWYQQTPGQGLQFLFEYFSETQRNKGNFPGRFSGRQFSNSRSEMNVSTLELGDSALYLCASSLASATNEKLFFGSGTQLSVL.

The chain links TRBV19 to TRBJ1-1; 7 positions match TRBD1. V shed 2 bases and J 5 bases; nucleotides not matched to a gene: 5. Germline loops: CDR1 LNHDA, CDR2 SQIVND (reference sequence). The CDR3 is made up of 14 amino acids. The CDR3, as DNA: TGTGCCAGTAGTATAAGGGGGCGTCGTACTGAAGCTTTCTTT. Translated: CASSIRGRRTEAFF.

The chain employs TRBV7-3 and TRBJ2-1, with TRBD1 matching 10 bases. Germline V gene lookup returns CDR1 SGHTA and CDR2 FQGTGA. The J segment lost 7 bases and the V segment lost 3 bases, leaving 6 bases of the junction unmatched. The CDR3 extends over 15 amino acids. The CDR3 coding sequence is TGTGCCAGCAGCTTGGGGGACAGGGGATGGAATGAGCAGTTCTTC. This gives the protein CASSLGDRGWNEQFF.

This clone was picked up one time. V gene TRBV5-1 combines with J gene TRBJ2-2; TRBD1 agrees at 10 bases. Germline lookup yields CDR1 SGHRS and CDR2 YFSETQ. V lost 4 bases, J lost 4 bases, and 4 bases stayed unmatched. This CDR3 has 15 amino acids. The DNA of the CDR3 is TGCGCCAGCAGCCCGGGACAGGGGACCACCGGGGAGCTGTTTTTT. This sequence encodes CASSPGQGTTGELFF.

The V and J genes are TRBV6-5 and TRBJ2-7; 7 bases agree with TRBD2. V lost 8 bases, J lost 0 bases, and 7 bases stayed unmatched. CDR3 length: 14 amino acids. CDR1 and CDR2 (germline): MNHEY, SVGAGI. The DNA of the CDR3 is TGTGCCAGCCGTTCCGGGGGGACCTCCTACGAGCAGTACTTC. Translated: CASRSGGTSYEQYF.

This rearrangement joins TRBV5-4 to TRBJ1-4; D gene uncertain. In germline, CDR1 is SGHNT, CDR2 YYREEE (reference sequence). This CDR3 spans 13 amino acids. Trimming removed 0 bases at V and 8 bases at J, with 8 bases between. The DNA of the CDR3 is TGTGCCAGCAGCTTGGCGGGGAGGGAAAAACTGTTTTTT. This gives the protein CASSLAGREKLFF.

This clone was found a few times. The J gene is TRBJ2-4, the V gene TRBV28; TRBD2 matches at 13 bases. This CDR3 is built from 16 residues. V dropped 3 bases and J dropped 7; count of bases not matched to a gene: 6. The germline CDR1 and CDR2 sequences are MDHEN and SYDVKM. This CDR3 reads CASSLGLAGRGNIQYF. The DNA for the CDR3 is TGTGCCAGCAGTTTGGGACTAGCGGGACGCGGTAACATTCAGTACTTC.

V gene TRBV4-3 combines with J gene TRBJ1-2; no clear D. V was pared by 1 base and J by 0 bases, with 9 bases between. CDR3 size: 15 residues. CDR1 is LGHNA and CDR2 is YSLEER in the germline V gene. The CDR3: CASSQVNSANYGYTF. CDR3 DNA: TGCGCCAGCAGCCAAGTGAACAGCGCTAACTATGGCTACACCTTC.

This chain links TRBV10-3 with TRBJ2-2, with 8 positions matching TRBD1. CDR3 size: 13 residues. In germline, CDR1 is ENHRY, CDR2 SYGVKD. The J segment lost 6 bases and the V segment lost 8 bases, leaving 5 bases of the junction unmatched. The CDR3 protein is CAIGRTGPGELFF. The CDR3, as DNA: TGTGCCATCGGGAGGACAGGGCCCGGGGAGCTGTTTTTT.

The chain couples TRBV5-1 to TRBJ2-2; D is undetermined. The CDR3 is 16 amino acids. Germline CDR1 reads SGHRS; CDR2 reads YFSETQ. V dropped 0 bases and J dropped 0 bases, with 9 bases sitting between them. This CDR3 is CASSLVVGANTGELFF. The CDR3 DNA is TGCGCCAGCAGCTTGGTCGTCGGAGCGAACACCGGGGAGCTGTTTTTT.

J is TRBJ2-7 and V is TRBV7-2, with a tentative D call TRBD2 (6 bases). CDR1 is SGHTA and CDR2 is FQGNSA in the germline V gene. The CDR3 length is 17 residues. Trimming shortened V by 4 bases and J by 4 bases, and 23 bases separated the two germline ends. The DNA of the CDR3 is TGTGCCAGCAGCTCCAGTGGGGCCCCAGCGGGTCGATACGAGCAGTACTTC. It codes for CASSSSGAPAGRYEQYF.

The chain joins TRBV18 to TRBJ2-7; D is possibly TRBD1 (5 bases). Germline CDR1 and CDR2: KGHSH and LQKENI. This CDR3 is built from 12 residues. V lost 6 bases and J lost 4, with 10 bases in between. In DNA form, the CDR3 reads TGTGCCAGCTCCGCGACAGTATACGAGCAGTACTTC. Amino acid sequence: CASSATVYEQYF.

The CDR3, as DNA: TGTGCCAGCAGTTCCAAGCCCCCAGGGTGGAACAATCAGCCCCAGCATTTT. Its protein is CASSSKPPGWNNQPQHF. This chain joins TRBV27 and TRBJ1-5; weak D call: TRBD1 (5 bases). This CDR3 comprises 17 residues. From germline, CDR1 is MNHEY and CDR2 SMNVEV (reference sequence). Trimming removed 4 bases at V and 3 bases at J, with 19 bases between.

In this sample, this clone turned up a few times. The J gene is TRBJ1-1, the V gene TRBV7-9, with no clear D. This CDR3 has 14 residues. The V end lost 2 bases, the J end lost 1 base, and 8 bases lay between the germline ends. Per the germline V gene, CDR1 is SEHNR and CDR2 is FQNEAQ (reference sequence). The CDR3 DNA follows: TGTGCCAGCAGCTTATTAGCAGGGAACACTGAAGCTTTCTTT. The encoded protein is CASSLLAGNTEAFF.